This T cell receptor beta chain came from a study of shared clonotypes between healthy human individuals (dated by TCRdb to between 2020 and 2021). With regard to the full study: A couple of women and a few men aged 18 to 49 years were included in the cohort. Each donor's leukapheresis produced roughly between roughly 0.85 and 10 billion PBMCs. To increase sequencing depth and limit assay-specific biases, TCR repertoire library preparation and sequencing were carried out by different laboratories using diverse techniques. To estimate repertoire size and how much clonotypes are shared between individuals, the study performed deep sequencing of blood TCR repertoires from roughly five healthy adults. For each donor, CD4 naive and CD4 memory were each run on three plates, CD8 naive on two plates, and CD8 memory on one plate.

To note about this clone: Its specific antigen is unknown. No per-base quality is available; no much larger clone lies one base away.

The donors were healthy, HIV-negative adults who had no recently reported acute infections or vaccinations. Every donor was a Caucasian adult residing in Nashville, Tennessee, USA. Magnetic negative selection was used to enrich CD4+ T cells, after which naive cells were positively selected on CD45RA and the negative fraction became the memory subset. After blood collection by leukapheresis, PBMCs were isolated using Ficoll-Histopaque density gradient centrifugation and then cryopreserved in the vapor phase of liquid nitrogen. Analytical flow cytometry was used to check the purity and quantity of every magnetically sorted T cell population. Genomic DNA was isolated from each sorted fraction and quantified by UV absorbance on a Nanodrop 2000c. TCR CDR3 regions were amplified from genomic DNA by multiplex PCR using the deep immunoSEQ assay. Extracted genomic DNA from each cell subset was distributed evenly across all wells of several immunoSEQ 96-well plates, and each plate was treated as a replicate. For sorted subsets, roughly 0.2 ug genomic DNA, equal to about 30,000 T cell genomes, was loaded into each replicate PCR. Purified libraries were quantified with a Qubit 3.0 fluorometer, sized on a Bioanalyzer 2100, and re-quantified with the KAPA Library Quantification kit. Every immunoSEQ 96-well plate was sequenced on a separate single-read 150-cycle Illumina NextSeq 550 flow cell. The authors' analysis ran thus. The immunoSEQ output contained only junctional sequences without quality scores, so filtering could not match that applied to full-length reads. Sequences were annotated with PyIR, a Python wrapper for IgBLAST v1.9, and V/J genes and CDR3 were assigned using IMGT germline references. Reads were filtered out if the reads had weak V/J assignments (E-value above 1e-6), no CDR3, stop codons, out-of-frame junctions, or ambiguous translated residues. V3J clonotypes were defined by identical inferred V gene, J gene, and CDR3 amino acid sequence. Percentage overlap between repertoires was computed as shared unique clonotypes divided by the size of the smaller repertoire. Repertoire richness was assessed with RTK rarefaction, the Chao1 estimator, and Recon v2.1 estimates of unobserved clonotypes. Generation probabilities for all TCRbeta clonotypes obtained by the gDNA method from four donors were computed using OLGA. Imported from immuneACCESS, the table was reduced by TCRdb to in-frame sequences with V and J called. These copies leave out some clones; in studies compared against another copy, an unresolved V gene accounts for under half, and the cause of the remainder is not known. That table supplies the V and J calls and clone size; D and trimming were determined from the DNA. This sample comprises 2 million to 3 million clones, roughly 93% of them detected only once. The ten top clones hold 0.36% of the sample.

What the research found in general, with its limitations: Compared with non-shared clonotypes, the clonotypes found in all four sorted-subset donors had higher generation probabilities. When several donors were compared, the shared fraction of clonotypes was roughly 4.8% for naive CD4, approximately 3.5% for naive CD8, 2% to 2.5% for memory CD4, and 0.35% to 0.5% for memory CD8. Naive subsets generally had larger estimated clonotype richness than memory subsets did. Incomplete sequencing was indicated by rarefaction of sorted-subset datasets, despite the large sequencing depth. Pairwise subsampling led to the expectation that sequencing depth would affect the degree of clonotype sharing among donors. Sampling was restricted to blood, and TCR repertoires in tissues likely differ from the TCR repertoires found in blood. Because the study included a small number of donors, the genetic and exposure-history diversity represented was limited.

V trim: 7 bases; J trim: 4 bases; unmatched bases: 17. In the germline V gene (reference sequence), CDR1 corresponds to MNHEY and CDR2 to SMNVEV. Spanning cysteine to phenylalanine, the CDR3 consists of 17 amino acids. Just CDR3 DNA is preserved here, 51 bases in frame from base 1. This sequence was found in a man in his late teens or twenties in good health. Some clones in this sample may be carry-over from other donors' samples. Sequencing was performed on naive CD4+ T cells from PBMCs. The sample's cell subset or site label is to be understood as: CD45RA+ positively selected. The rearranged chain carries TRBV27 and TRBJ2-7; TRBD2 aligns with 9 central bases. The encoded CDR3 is CASKLAGDPHFPYEQYF. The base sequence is TGTGCCAGCAAGTTAGCGGGAGATCCCCATTTCCCTTACGAGCAGTACTTC.